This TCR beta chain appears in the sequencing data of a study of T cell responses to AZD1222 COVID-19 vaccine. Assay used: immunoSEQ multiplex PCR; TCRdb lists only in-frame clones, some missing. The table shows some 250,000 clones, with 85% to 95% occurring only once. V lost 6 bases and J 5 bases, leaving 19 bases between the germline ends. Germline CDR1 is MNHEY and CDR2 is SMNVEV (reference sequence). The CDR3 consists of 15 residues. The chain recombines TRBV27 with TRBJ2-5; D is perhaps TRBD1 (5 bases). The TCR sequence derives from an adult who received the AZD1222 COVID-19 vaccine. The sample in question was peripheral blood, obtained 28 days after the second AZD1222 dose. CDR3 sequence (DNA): TGTGCCAGCAGCGGAAGGTGGGGCCCTGAGGAGACCCAGTACTTC. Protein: CASSGRWGPEETQYF.